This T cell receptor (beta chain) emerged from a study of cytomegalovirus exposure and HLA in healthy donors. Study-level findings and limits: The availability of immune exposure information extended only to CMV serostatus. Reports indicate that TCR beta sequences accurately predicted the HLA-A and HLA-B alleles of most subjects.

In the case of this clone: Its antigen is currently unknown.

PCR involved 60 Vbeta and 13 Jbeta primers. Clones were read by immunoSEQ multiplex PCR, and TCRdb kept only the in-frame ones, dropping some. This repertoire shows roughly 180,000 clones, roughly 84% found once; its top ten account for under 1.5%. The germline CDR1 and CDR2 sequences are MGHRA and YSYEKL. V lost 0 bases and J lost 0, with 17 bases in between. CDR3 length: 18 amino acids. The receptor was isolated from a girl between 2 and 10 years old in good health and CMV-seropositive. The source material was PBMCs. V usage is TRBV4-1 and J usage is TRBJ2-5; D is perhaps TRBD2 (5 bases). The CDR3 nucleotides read TGCGCCAGCAGCCAAGATCTAGCTAGAGGCGAGTACCAAGAGACCCAGTACTTC. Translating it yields CASSQDLARGEYQETQYF.